This TCR beta chain was identified during a study of regulatory T cells in long-lasting Graves disease. About the study: Those with persistent Graves' disease had received antithyroid drugs for over 5 years with positive TSH receptor antibodies.

Investigators prepared the TCR beta libraries by applying iRepertoire HTBI primers and Arm-PCR of CDR3 regions. In TCRdb, the multiplex PCR reads were re-called with MiXCR into one record per CDR3 protein. The table lists roughly 360,000 distinct CDR3 sequences, more than 20% of them singletons. As to time point: persistent/refractory GD, antithyroid drugs over 5 years with positive TRAb. The TCR library used RNA extracted from PBMCs. This clonotype occurred a few times. This sequence originates from a woman in her thirties or forties with Graves disease. This specimen consisted of peripheral blood mononuclear cells (PBMCs), obtained when the disease was refractory, from a patient treated with antithyroid drugs.

The CDR3 DNA is TGTGCCAGTAGTACCCATAAGACAGGAACTCAGCCCCAGCATTTT. Its protein product is CASSTHKTGTQPQHF. The gene calls are TRBV19 and TRBJ1-5; weak D call: TRBD1 (6 bases). This CDR3 is 15 amino acids long. V shed 4 bases and J shed 6 bases, with 16 bases lying between them. Germline-derived CDR1 and CDR2 are LNHDA and SQIVND (reference sequence).